The clone carrying this T cell receptor beta chain was picked up one time. This entry is derived from a study of Ad26.COV2.S vaccination and SARS-CoV-2 variants. About the research overall: In the COV1001 trial, the donor was in the Ad26.COV2.S arm. The vaccine Ad26.COV2.S was put into the muscle once, or twice with 56 days between.

The treatment was: around 19 received Ad26.COV2.S at low or high dose, single or two shots; five or six received placebo; per-sample allocation not given. Each sample was drawn 63 days after the first injection (of vaccine or placebo). It was an adult aged 18-55 years in Boston who was the donor. Its platform was an Ad26 vector, and its expressed antigen was Wuhan-strain SARS-CoV-2 spike. Sequencing was performed with immunoSEQ multiplex PCR; in TCRdb, only in-frame clones are kept and a portion is missing. The sample lists 350,000 to 600,000 clones; approximately 90% were seen once. This clonotype was obtained from a person between 18 and 65 years old who received the Ad26.COV2.S COVID-19 vaccine or a placebo. The source material was peripheral blood, sampled in a trial of Ad26.COV2.S vaccine versus placebo.

The CDR3 reads CASSLTTTNYGYTF. The DNA of the CDR3 is TGTGCCAGCAGCTTAACCACTACTAACTATGGCTACACCTTC. The chain uses TRBV7-2 and TRBJ1-2; D is unclear. V was trimmed by 2 bases and J by 0 bases, leaving 7 bases between them. The CDR3 sequence is 14 residues long. The germline gives CDR1 SGHTA, CDR2 FQGNSA.